This T cell receptor beta chain was found in a study of glioma-infiltrating T cells after dendritic cell vaccination. Germline CDR1 SGHAT, CDR2 FQNNGV. J was trimmed by 5 bases and V by 5 bases; bases with no gene match: 12. The CDR3 contains 18 residues. Sequencing was performed with immunoSEQ multiplex PCR; in TCRdb, only in-frame clones are kept and a portion is missing. The sample gives more than 85,000 clones, 85% to 90% of which show up once; roughly 2.9% is in the top ten. The genes are TRBV11-2 and TRBJ2-7; TRBD2 agrees at 16 bases. The sequences come from blood, collected before dendritic cell vaccination. This sequence originates from a human donor with glioblastoma. CDR3 DNA sequence: TGTGCCAGCAGCCTTCTTCGGGGGACTAGCGGGAGGGGCAACGAGCAGTACTTC. Translated, it gives CASSLLRGTSGRGNEQYF.